These T cell receptor beta chains were read from a single sample in a study of T cells after yellow fever vaccination. Each CDR3 protein gets one entry after TCRdb re-called the 5' RACE reads with MiXCR. The sample carries approximately 58,000 distinct CDR3 sequences, 4.5% to 6% recorded once. Sequences were derived from PBMCs, either bulk or a sorted T-cell subset (CD4+, CD8+, memory, or dextramer-sorted; not recorded which), sampled on the day of the yellow fever booster vaccination. These receptors were collected from a man between 18 and 35 years old who received the YFV17D yellow fever vaccine. Each CDR3 is given with its conserved first and last residue. A D gene is named only where the DNA matches it firmly. Only part of the rows carry a size: once, few, many, or a class if the clone is expanded.

j_gene: TRBJ1-5; v_gene: TRBV27; d_gene: TRBD1; abundance: .; CDR3aa: CASATTGLRGQPQHF; CDR3nt: TGTGCCAGCGCGACGACAGGGTTGCGGGGGCAGCCCCAGCATTTT
j_gene: TRBJ2-5; v_gene: TRBV4-3; d_gene: .; abundance: few; CDR3aa: CASSPGRTGQETQYF; CDR3nt: TGCGCCAGCAGCCCTGGGAGGACAGGCCAAGAGACCCAGTACTTC
j_gene: TRBJ1-2; v_gene: TRBV6-5; d_gene: .; abundance: few; CDR3aa: CASSQQGYGYTF; CDR3nt: TGTGCCAGCAGTCAACAGGGTTATGGCTACACCTTC
j_gene: TRBJ2-3; v_gene: TRBV12-3/TRBV12-4; d_gene: .; abundance: .; CDR3aa: CASSLVRGPDTQYF; CDR3nt: TGTGCCAGCAGTTTGGTGCGGGGCCCAGATACGCAGTATTTT
j_gene: TRBJ2-5; v_gene: TRBV20-1; d_gene: .; abundance: many; CDR3aa: CSASDLALTLRSSQYF; CDR3nt: TGCAGTGCTAGTGATCTAGCACTCACCCTACGTTCGAGCCAGTACTTC
j_gene: TRBJ2-2; v_gene: TRBV6-5; d_gene: .; abundance: .; CDR3aa: CASSHGWFPPNTGELFF; CDR3nt: TGTGCCAGCAGTCACGGGTGGTTTCCCCCGAACACCGGGGAGCTGTTTTTT
j_gene: TRBJ1-2; v_gene: TRBV4-1; d_gene: .; abundance: .; CDR3aa: CASSHEGREGYTF; CDR3nt: TGCGCCAGCAGCCACGAGGGGAGGGAAGGCTACACCTTC
j_gene: TRBJ2-1; v_gene: TRBV20-1; d_gene: .; abundance: many; CDR3aa: CSARGPLPGSYNEQFF; CDR3nt: TGCAGTGCTAGAGGACCCCTACCTGGGTCCTACAATGAGCAGTTCTTC
j_gene: TRBJ2-1; v_gene: TRBV15; d_gene: .; abundance: .; CDR3aa: CATSPEGAKTYNEQFF; CDR3nt: TGTGCCACCAGCCCGGAGGGGGCGAAAACCTACAATGAGCAGTTCTTC
j_gene: TRBJ2-3; v_gene: TRBV20-1; d_gene: .; abundance: many; CDR3aa: CSAPHPQGGGTDTQYF; CDR3nt: TGCAGTGCTCCCCATCCCCAGGGGGGCGGCACAGATACGCAGTATTTT
j_gene: TRBJ2-3; v_gene: TRBV12-3/TRBV12-4; d_gene: TRBD2; abundance: few; CDR3aa: CASSFASGASDTQYF; CDR3nt: TGTGCCAGCAGTTTTGCTAGCGGGGCATCAGATACGCAGTATTTT
j_gene: TRBJ1-2; v_gene: TRBV7-2; d_gene: .; abundance: .; CDR3aa: CASSNRPLTGTFYGYTF; CDR3nt: TGTGCCAGCAGCAACCGACCACTTACAGGGACCTTTTATGGCTACACCTTC
j_gene: TRBJ2-1; v_gene: TRBV11-2; d_gene: TRBD2; abundance: few; CDR3aa: CASSSLAGENEQFF; CDR3nt: TGTGCCAGCAGCTCACTAGCGGGGGAAAATGAGCAGTTCTTC
j_gene: TRBJ1-2; v_gene: TRBV7-9; d_gene: TRBD1; abundance: many; CDR3aa: CASSPSPTGNYGYTF; CDR3nt: TGTGCCAGCAGCCCATCGCCGACAGGGAACTATGGCTACACCTTC
j_gene: TRBJ2-7; v_gene: TRBV6-8; d_gene: .; abundance: few; CDR3aa: CASSYDSRRNYEQYF; CDR3nt: TGTGCCAGCAGTTACGATTCTCGGCGGAACTACGAGCAGTACTTC
j_gene: TRBJ2-2; v_gene: TRBV4-1; d_gene: .; abundance: few; CDR3aa: CASSLRDPFPNTGELFF; CDR3nt: TGCGCCAGCAGCCTGCGGGATCCCTTTCCGAACACCGGGGAGCTGTTTTTT
j_gene: TRBJ1-2; v_gene: TRBV6-2/TRBV6-3; d_gene: TRBD1; abundance: many; CDR3aa: CASTQGSHGYTF; CDR3nt: TGTGCCAGCACACAGGGGTCGCATGGCTACACCTTC
j_gene: TRBJ2-7; v_gene: TRBV5-1; d_gene: TRBD1; abundance: many; CDR3aa: CASSLGQGDYEQYF; CDR3nt: TGCGCCAGCAGCTTGGGACAGGGGGACTACGAGCAGTACTTC
j_gene: TRBJ2-1; v_gene: TRBV12-5; d_gene: .; abundance: many; CDR3aa: CASGSSPYNEQFF; CDR3nt: TGTGCTAGTGGTTCCAGCCCGTACAATGAGCAGTTCTTC
j_gene: TRBJ1-1; v_gene: TRBV4-1; d_gene: .; abundance: .; CDR3aa: CASSQFPADEAFF; CDR3nt: TGCGCCAGCAGCCAATTCCCGGCAGACGAAGCTTTCTTT
j_gene: TRBJ1-2; v_gene: TRBV12-3/TRBV12-4; d_gene: .; abundance: many; CDR3aa: CASSFRTASTNYGYTF; CDR3nt: TGTGCCAGCAGTTTCAGGACAGCCAGTACTAACTATGGCTACACCTTC
j_gene: TRBJ2-2; v_gene: TRBV3-1; d_gene: .; abundance: .; CDR3aa: CASSPRATGELFF; CDR3nt: TGTGCCAGCAGCCCGCGCGCCACCGGGGAGCTGTTTTTT
j_gene: TRBJ1-5; v_gene: TRBV20-1; d_gene: .; abundance: many; CDR3aa: CSARRRGEYSNQPQHF; CDR3nt: TGCAGTGCTAGGAGAAGAGGAGAATATAGCAATCAGCCCCAGCATTTT
j_gene: TRBJ1-1; v_gene: TRBV28; d_gene: .; abundance: few; CDR3aa: CASSLEGRGSTEAFF; CDR3nt: TGTGCCAGCAGTTTAGAGGGCAGGGGAAGCACTGAAGCTTTCTTT
j_gene: TRBJ1-1; v_gene: TRBV6-6; d_gene: TRBD1; abundance: few; CDR3aa: CASSPQGASTEAFF; CDR3nt: TGTGCCAGCAGTCCACAGGGGGCGAGCACTGAAGCTTTCTTT
j_gene: TRBJ1-6; v_gene: TRBV7-6; d_gene: .; abundance: .; CDR3aa: CASSLRVERSPLHF; CDR3nt: TGTGCCAGCAGCCTCAGGGTAGAAAGGTCACCCCTCCACTTT
j_gene: TRBJ1-2; v_gene: TRBV6-2/TRBV6-3; d_gene: .; abundance: many; CDR3aa: CASRTYDSYGYTF; CDR3nt: TGTGCCAGCAGGACCTACGACAGCTATGGCTACACCTTC
j_gene: TRBJ2-2; v_gene: TRBV9; d_gene: TRBD2; abundance: .; CDR3aa: CASSQTSGGYTGELFF; CDR3nt: TGTGCCAGCAGCCAAACTAGCGGGGGATACACCGGGGAGCTGTTTTTT
j_gene: TRBJ2-4; v_gene: TRBV6-2/TRBV6-3; d_gene: .; abundance: .; CDR3aa: CASSYGGVWELAKNIQYF; CDR3nt: TGTGCCAGCAGTTACGGGGGAGTTTGGGAGCTAGCCAAAAACATTCAGTACTTC